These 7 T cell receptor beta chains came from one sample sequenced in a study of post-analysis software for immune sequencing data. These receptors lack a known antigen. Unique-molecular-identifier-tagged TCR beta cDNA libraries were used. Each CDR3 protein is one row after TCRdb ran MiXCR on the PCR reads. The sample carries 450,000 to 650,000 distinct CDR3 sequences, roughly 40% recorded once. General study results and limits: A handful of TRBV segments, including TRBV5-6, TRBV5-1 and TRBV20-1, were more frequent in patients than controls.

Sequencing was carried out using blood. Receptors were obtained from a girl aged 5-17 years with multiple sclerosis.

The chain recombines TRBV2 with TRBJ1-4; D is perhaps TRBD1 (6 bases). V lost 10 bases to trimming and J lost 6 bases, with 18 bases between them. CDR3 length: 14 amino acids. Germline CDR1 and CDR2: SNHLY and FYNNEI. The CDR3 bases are TGTGCCAACAGAGAGACAGGCATCGATGAAAAACTGTTTTTT. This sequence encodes CANRETGIDEKLFF.

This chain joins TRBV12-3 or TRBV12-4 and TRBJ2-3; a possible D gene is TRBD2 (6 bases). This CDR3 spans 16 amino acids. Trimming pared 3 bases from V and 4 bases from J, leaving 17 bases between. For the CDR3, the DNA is TGTGCCAGCAGTTTGGGAGGTCGAGTGGGGTCAGATACGCAGTATTTT. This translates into CASSLGGRVGSDTQYF.

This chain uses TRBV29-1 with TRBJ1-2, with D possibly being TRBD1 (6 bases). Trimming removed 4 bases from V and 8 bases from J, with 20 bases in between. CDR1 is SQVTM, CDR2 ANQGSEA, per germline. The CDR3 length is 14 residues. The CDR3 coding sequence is TGCAGCGTTGGCCCGACAGGCGGATTTCGGGGCTACACCTTC. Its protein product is CSVGPTGGFRGYTF.

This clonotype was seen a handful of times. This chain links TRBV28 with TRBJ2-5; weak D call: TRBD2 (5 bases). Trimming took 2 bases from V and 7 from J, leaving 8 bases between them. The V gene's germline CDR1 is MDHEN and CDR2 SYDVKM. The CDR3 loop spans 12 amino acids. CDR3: CASSLAAGTQYF. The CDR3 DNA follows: TGTGCCAGCAGTTTAGCTGCGGGGACCCAGTACTTC.

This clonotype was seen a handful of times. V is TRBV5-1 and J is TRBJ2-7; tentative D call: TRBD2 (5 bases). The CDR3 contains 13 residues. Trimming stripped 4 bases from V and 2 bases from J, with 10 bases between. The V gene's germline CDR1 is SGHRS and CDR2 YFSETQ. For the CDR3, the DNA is TGCGCCAGCAGCCGGTTGAGGGCCTACGAGCAGTACTTC. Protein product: CASSRLRAYEQYF. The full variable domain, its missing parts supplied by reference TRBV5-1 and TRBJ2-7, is KAGVTQTPRYLIKTRGQQVTLSCSPISGHRSVSWYQQTPGQGLQFLFEYFSETQRNKGNFPGRFSGRQFSNSRSEMNVSTLELGDSALYLCASSRLRAYEQYFGPGTRLTVT.

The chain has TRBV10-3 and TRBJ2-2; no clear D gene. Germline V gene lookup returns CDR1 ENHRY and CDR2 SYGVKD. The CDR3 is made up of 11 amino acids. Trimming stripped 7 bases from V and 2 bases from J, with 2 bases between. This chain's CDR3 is CAITNTGELFF. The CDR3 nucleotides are TGTGCCATCACAAACACCGGGGAGCTGTTTTTT.

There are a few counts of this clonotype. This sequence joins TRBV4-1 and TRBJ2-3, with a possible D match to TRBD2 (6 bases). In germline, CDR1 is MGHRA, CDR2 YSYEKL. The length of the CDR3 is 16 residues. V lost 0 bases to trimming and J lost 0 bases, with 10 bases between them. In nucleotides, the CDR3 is TGCGCCAGCAGCCAAGACGGAGGGTCTAGCACAGATACGCAGTATTTT. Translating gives CASSQDGGSSTDTQYF.